The TCR beta chain under discussion was sequenced for a study of early T cells in non-severe SARS-CoV-2 infection (TCRdb year 2021). At the level of the whole study: Bulk RNA from unsorted whole blood was used for TCR sequencing, so alpha and beta chains could not be paired.

This clonotype occurred a few times. Its target antigen remains unknown. No qualities accompany the bases; no much larger clone lies one base away. The CDR3 runs 11 amino acids, cysteine and phenylalanine included. The only DNA kept is the CDR3, 33 bases in frame from the first base. From the germline V gene, CDR1 is SQVTM and CDR2 is ANQGSEA. V drops 8 bases and J drops 9 bases, leaving 14 bases in between. Set within a cohort of healthcare workers in London, UK, this nested case-control study involved weekly PCR testing of nasopharyngeal swabs along with blood sampling. Healthcare workers were recruited between 23 and 31 March 2020, during the week of the UK lockdown, and were followed weekly for up to roughly 15 weeks. The library was generated by 5' RACE. Sequenced using a NextSeq 500. To correct for sequencing error and PCR bias, the TCR library protocol tagged individual cDNA molecules with unique molecular identifiers. TCR alpha and beta chains were both sequenced, and the abundances of alpha and beta sequences in each sample were closely correlated with each other. The authors processed their data as follows. V gene, J gene and CDR3 annotation of TCR sequences was performed with Decombinator V4. TCRs were defined as expanded if a significant change between any two time points was detected under a Poisson model with p below 0.0001. Abundances of TCRs were expressed as counts per million after normalisation to the total number of TCRs sequenced in each sample. TRAV1-2 paired with TRAJ12, TRAJ20 or TRAJ33 defined MAIT TCRs, while TRAV10 paired with TRAJ18 defined iNKT TCRs. VDJdb, accessed 1 November 2021, was searched for CMV, EBV and SARS-CoV-2 annotated TCRs, excluding TCRs annotated for multiple antigens. Through fastp at Q25 and MiXCR, TCRdb rebuilt clones from the public reads, retaining in-frame beta chains. Rows merge per CDR3 protein into single entries with the most common DNA and genes. V and J calls and clone size were set by TCRdb, not the authors. The sample table lists some 97,000 distinct CDR3 sequences, 11% of them with a count of one. Approximately 4.5% of the sample rests with the top ten.

Results and caveats for the whole study, not just this receptor: VDJdb matching was skewed toward anti-spike CD8 responses and likely underestimated virus-specific expansions, missing private and CD4 specificities.

The material sequenced was whole blood, taken at baseline. Here the chain combines TRBV29-1 and TRBJ2-1; the best D guess is TRBD1, with 6 bases matching. This clonotype was sampled from an adult who was a healthcare worker with PCR-confirmed SARS-CoV-2 infection or an uninfected control (not recorded which). The CDR3 loop reads CSSETGPEQFF. The sequenced DNA is TGCAGCTCCGAAACAGGGCCTGAGCAGTTCTTC.